This TCR beta chain was captured in a study of CD8 T cells in ankylosing spondylitis. Study observations and caveats: Those disease-linked clones were CD8+; they were also relatively rare in peripheral blood. There were earlier reports of some motif variants in reactive arthritis synovial fluid and blood. Characteristic of ankylosing spondylitis blood, it appeared, was a TCR beta motif comprising about 8 highly homologous variants.

Regarding this clonotype: The antigen is not known. A read error may produce the germline difference seen at one junction end.

Germline V gives CDR1 DFQATT, CDR2 SNEGSKA (reference sequence). The CDR3 has 16 residues. The TCR beta libraries were generated through quantitative 5'-RACE incorporating molecular barcodes. MiXCR, run by TCRdb on the 5' RACE reads, gives a single entry per CDR3 protein. The sample gives 750,000 to 850,000 distinct CDR3 sequences, about 12% of which show up once; approximately 0.5% is in the top ten. This receptor was obtained from a male donor with ankylosing spondylitis. Sequencing used blood, either unsorted or a sorted T cell fraction (not recorded which). The chain joins TRBV20-1 to TRBJ2-7; 15 bases map to TRBD2. The CDR3 nucleotides are TGCTGTGCTGCGGGGACTAGCGGGAGGCTCCCCTACGAGCAGTACTTC. Amino acids: CCAAGTSGRLPYEQYF.